This T cell receptor (beta chain) was identified in a study of OX40 agonist ivuxolimab in advanced cancers. Study-level background: Treatment of patients was with ivuxolimab, an agonistic anti-OX40 (CD134) antibody. Study conclusions and caveats: Nonresponders included some who also had low normalized T-cell clonal expansion. Fewer expanded clones were found on average in CD4+ than in CD8+ T cells. Both CD4+ and CD8+ T cell populations in blood had undergone clonal expansion by week 6 at 0.1 to 3.0 mg/kg.

Germline loops: CDR1 SGHTA, CDR2 FQGNSA. The CDR3 is 15 amino acids. Trimming removed 0 bases from V and 4 bases from J; junction bases left unmatched: 2. Measured with immunoSEQ multiplex PCR; TCRdb has only the in-frame clones, and not every one. This sample yields about 42,000 clones, of which around four fifths are seen a single time; about 2.5% belongs to the top ten. In the case of this clone: Its cognate antigen is unknown.

This TCR derives from an adult with an advanced solid tumor such as melanoma, head and neck, liver or kidney cancer. The chain has TRBV7-2 and TRBJ1-3; 8 nucleotides align to TRBD1. This material consisted of CD4+ or CD8+ T cells sorted from blood, taken in a trial of the OX40 agonist ivuxolimab. The CDR3 DNA sequence: TGTGCCAGCAGCTTAGCCGGACAGGGAGGAAACACCATATATTTT. Its protein is CASSLAGQGGNTIYF. Looking up the rest from reference TRBV7-2 and TRBJ1-3 gives the full variable domain: GAGVSQSPSNKVTEKGKDVELRCDPISGHTALYWYRQSLGQGLEFLIYFQGNSAPDKSGLPSDRFSAERTGGSVSTLTIQRTQQEDSAVYLCASSLAGQGGNTIYFGEGSWLTVV.